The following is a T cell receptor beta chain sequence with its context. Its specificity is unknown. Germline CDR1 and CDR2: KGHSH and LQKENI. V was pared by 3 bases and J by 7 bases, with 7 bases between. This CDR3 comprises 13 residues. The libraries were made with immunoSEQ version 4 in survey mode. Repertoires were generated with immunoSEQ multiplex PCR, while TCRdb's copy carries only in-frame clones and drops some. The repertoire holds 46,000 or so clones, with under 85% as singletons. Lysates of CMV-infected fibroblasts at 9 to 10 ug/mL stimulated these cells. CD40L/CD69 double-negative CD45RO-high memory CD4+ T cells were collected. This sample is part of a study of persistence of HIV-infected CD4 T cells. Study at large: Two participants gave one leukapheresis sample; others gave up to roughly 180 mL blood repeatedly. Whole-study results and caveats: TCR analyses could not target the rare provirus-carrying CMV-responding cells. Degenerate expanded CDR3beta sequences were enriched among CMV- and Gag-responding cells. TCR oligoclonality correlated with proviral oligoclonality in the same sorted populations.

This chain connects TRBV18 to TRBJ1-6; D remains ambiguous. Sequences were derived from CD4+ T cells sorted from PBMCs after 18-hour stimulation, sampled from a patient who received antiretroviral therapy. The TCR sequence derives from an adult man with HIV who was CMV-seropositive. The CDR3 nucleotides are TGTGCCAGCTCACCGGAGAGGAATTCACCCCTCCACTTT. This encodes CASSPERNSPLHF.